The rows below give T cell receptor beta chains drawn from one sample of a study of CD4+ T cells in melanoma. Libraries were prepared by immunoSEQ multiplex PCR; TCRdb keeps only in-frame clonotypes and omits some of them. The sample comprises more than 13,000 clones, 60% to 80% of which are singletons, and 11% to 15% rests with the top ten. What was sequenced was cells from a culture (not recorded whether cultured in vitro). Source of these receptors: a human donor with melanoma. The CDR3 runs from the conserved cysteine through the conserved F or W. The D gene is left open where the match is weak. Expanded clones get a size class; other rows say once, few or many, or leave the size out.

CDR3: CASTRPPF
DNA: TGTGCCAGCACTCGCCCCCCCTTC
size: few
J: TRBJ1-2
D: -
V: TRBV9

CDR3: CASSGRTGLGYTF
DNA: TGTGCCAGCAGCGGCCGAACAGGGCTGGGCTACACCTTC
size: -
J: TRBJ1-2
D: -
V: TRBV9

CDR3: CASSLATSGEPRETQYF
DNA: TGTGCCAGCAGCTTAGCGACCAGCGGGGAACCCCGTGAGACCCAGTACTTC
size: once
J: TRBJ2-5
D: TRBD2
V: TRBV7-8

CDR3: CASSMGDTQYF
DNA: TGTGCCAGCAGCATGGGGGATACGCAGTATTTT
size: few
J: TRBJ2-3
D: -
V: TRBV7-8

CDR3: CASSQVEQGARGNTIYF
DNA: TGCGCCAGCAGCCAAGTAGAGCAGGGAGCGAGGGGAAACACCATATATTTT
size: medium-sized
J: TRBJ1-3
D: -
V: TRBV4-1

CDR3: CASSPDRKNTGELFF
DNA: TGTGCCAGCTCACCCGACAGGAAGAACACCGGGGAGCTGTTTTTT
size: -
J: TRBJ2-2
D: -
V: TRBV18

CDR3: CASSPGLGAGQFF
DNA: TGTGCCAGCTCACCGGGGTTAGGTGCAGGGCAGTTCTTC
size: medium-sized
J: TRBJ2-1
D: -
V: TRBV18

CDR3: CASSTHSYEQYF
DNA: TGTGCCAGCAGTACACATTCCTACGAGCAGTACTTC
size: -
J: TRBJ2-7
D: -
V: TRBV6-5

CDR3: CASSTQGPGQPQHF
DNA: TGTGCCAGCAGTACACAGGGCCCGGGGCAGCCCCAGCATTTT
size: -
J: TRBJ1-5
D: -
V: TRBV6-6

CDR3: CASSFRPGTSGARGTQYF
DNA: TGTGCCAGCAGCTTTAGGCCCGGGACTAGCGGGGCAAGGGGTACGCAGTATTTT
size: -
J: TRBJ2-3
D: TRBD2
V: TRBV7-9

CDR3: CASSTDSSGNTIYF
DNA: TGTGCCAGCAGCACAGACAGCTCTGGAAACACCATATATTTT
size: -
J: TRBJ1-3
D: -
V: TRBV9

CDR3: CSAKDYGYTF
DNA: TGCAGTGCTAAGGACTATGGCTACACCTTC
size: -
J: TRBJ1-2
D: -
V: TRBV20-1

CDR3: CASTSTGSNTEAFF
DNA: TGCGCCAGCACCTCGACAGGGTCGAACACTGAAGCTTTCTTT
size: -
J: TRBJ1-1
D: TRBD1
V: TRBV10-2

CDR3: CASSLDAGSTGREKLFF
DNA: TGTGCCAGCAGCTTAGACGCAGGGTCGACCGGGCGCGAAAAACTGTTTTTT
size: -
J: TRBJ1-4
D: -
V: TRBV7-2

CDR3: CASSFQGFGGYTF
DNA: TGTGCCAGCAGCTTTCAGGGCTTCGGTGGCTACACCTTC
size: few
J: TRBJ1-2
D: -
V: TRBV7-2

CDR3: CASSQGGAGGGTDTQYF
DNA: TGCGCCAGCAGCCAAGGGGGAGCGGGGGGCGGCACAGATACGCAGTATTTT
size: -
J: TRBJ2-3
D: TRBD2
V: TRBV4-1

CDR3: CASRQQGYSPLHF
DNA: TGTGCCAGCAGGCAACAGGGTTACTCACCCCTCCACTTT
size: -
J: TRBJ1-6
D: -
V: TRBV6-5

CDR3: CASRDRGVSQPQHF
DNA: TGTGCCAGCAGGGACAGAGGGGTAAGCCAGCCCCAGCATTTT
size: once
J: TRBJ1-5
D: -
V: TRBV27

CDR3: CASSFWSGHEQFF
DNA: TGTGCCAGCAGCTTCTGGAGCGGGCATGAGCAGTTCTTC
size: -
J: TRBJ2-1
D: -
V: TRBV7-8

CDR3: CASSQALYSSMGKLFF
DNA: TGTGCCAGCAGCCAAGCCTTGTATTCTAGTATGGGAAAACTGTTTTTT
size: few
J: TRBJ1-4
D: -
V: TRBV4-2

CDR3: CASSQQGSRGYGYTF
DNA: TGCGCCAGCAGCCAGCAGGGGAGTCGGGGCTATGGCTACACCTTC
size: -
J: TRBJ1-2
D: -
V: TRBV5-1

CDR3: CASSGSGVPYEQYF
DNA: TGTGCCAGCAGCGGTAGCGGGGTCCCCTACGAGCAGTACTTC
size: -
J: TRBJ2-7
D: TRBD2
V: TRBV16

CDR3: CASSLILYSVETQYF
DNA: TGTGCCAGCAGCCTCATCCTTTACAGTGTAGAGACCCAGTACTTC
size: -
J: TRBJ2-5
D: -
V: TRBV7-2

CDR3: CASESVPGQPRYNEQFF
DNA: TGTGCCAGCGAATCAGTCCCGGGACAGCCCCGCTACAATGAGCAGTTCTTC
size: -
J: TRBJ2-1
D: TRBD1
V: TRBV2

CDR3: CASSYWGVTEAFF
DNA: TGTGCCAGCAGTTACTGGGGGGTCACTGAAGCTTTCTTT
size: once
J: TRBJ1-1
D: -
V: TRBV6-5

CDR3: CASSRGGAGQPQHF
DNA: TGTGCCAGCAGCCGAGGCGGGGCTGGTCAGCCCCAGCATTTT
size: -
J: TRBJ1-5
D: -
V: TRBV7-2

CDR3: CASSLLTGGSYEQYF
DNA: TGCGCCAGCAGCTTGTTAACAGGGGGCTCCTACGAGCAGTACTTC
size: -
J: TRBJ2-7
D: TRBD1
V: TRBV5-1

CDR3: CASNGRRYNEQFF
DNA: TGTGCCAGCAACGGCAGAAGATACAATGAGCAGTTCTTC
size: once
J: TRBJ2-1
D: -
V: TRBV2

CDR3: CSVAGGGEKLFF
DNA: TGCAGCGTAGCAGGGGGAGGGGAAAAACTGTTTTTT
size: -
J: TRBJ1-4
D: TRBD1
V: TRBV29-1

CDR3: CASSLGLAGSDTQYF
DNA: TGTGCCAGCAGCTTAGGACTAGCGGGGTCAGATACGCAGTATTTT
size: few
J: TRBJ2-3
D: TRBD2
V: TRBV7-9

CDR3: CSGMGQGGEKLFF
DNA: TGCAGCGGGATGGGACAGGGCGGAGAAAAACTGTTTTTT
size: -
J: TRBJ1-4
D: TRBD1
V: TRBV29-1

CDR3: CASSYSSVSDEQFF
DNA: TGTGCCAGCAGTTACTCTTCCGTTAGCGATGAGCAGTTCTTC
size: few
J: TRBJ2-1
D: -
V: TRBV6-5

CDR3: CALADTSYEQYF
DNA: TGTGCGTTAGCGGACACCTCCTACGAGCAGTACTTC
size: -
J: TRBJ2-7
D: -
V: TRBV6-1

CDR3: CASSPYGAPQETQYF
DNA: TGCGCCAGCTCGCCCTACGGGGCACCGCAAGAGACCCAGTACTTC
size: -
J: TRBJ2-5
D: -
V: TRBV5-1

CDR3: CASSVASGPGNEQFF
DNA: TGTGCCAGCAGCGTAGCTAGTGGTCCTGGAAATGAGCAGTTCTTC
size: medium-sized
J: TRBJ2-1
D: -
V: TRBV9

CDR3: CSVGTGDYTDTQYF
DNA: TGCAGCGTTGGGACAGGGGATTACACAGATACGCAGTATTTT
size: -
J: TRBJ2-3
D: TRBD1
V: TRBV29-1

CDR3: CASSLVLRPGNLQPQHF
DNA: TGCGCCAGCAGCTTGGTTCTTAGGCCAGGTAATCTACAGCCCCAGCATTTT
size: -
J: TRBJ1-5
D: -
V: TRBV5-1

CDR3: CASTRDRGGEAFF
DNA: TGCGCCAGCACAAGGGACAGGGGTGGTGAAGCTTTCTTT
size: -
J: TRBJ1-1
D: TRBD1
V: TRBV5-1

CDR3: CAWRAFGENSPLHF
DNA: TGTGCCTGGCGGGCGTTCGGGGAGAATTCACCCCTCCACTTT
size: few
J: TRBJ1-6
D: -
V: TRBV30

CDR3: CASSLAGGGARVGELFF
DNA: TGTGCCAGCAGCTTAGCCGGCGGGGGGGCTCGTGTCGGGGAGCTGTTTTTT
size: -
J: TRBJ2-2
D: TRBD2
V: TRBV7-9